This T cell receptor (beta chain) was profiled in a study of Ad26.COV2.S vaccination and SARS-CoV-2 variants. The overall study: Participants got Ad26.COV2.S intramuscularly, once or twice 56 days apart.

The CDR3 is made up of 16 amino acids. V shed 1 base, J shed 4 bases, and the junction held 6 bases outside the gene matches. The V gene's germline CDR1 is MGHRA and CDR2 YSYEKL. The protocol was immunoSEQ multiplex PCR, while the TCRdb copy is restricted to in-frame clones and leaves out a portion. This table holds about 400,000 clones, 89% found once. Points on this clone: The antigen is unknown.

Notes on the study in general: Spike-specific TCR breadth was greater in vaccine than placebo recipients.

Treatment here: 15 to 20 received Ad26.COV2.S at low or high dose, single or two shots; roughly 5 received placebo; per-sample allocation not given. At day 63 after the first vaccine or placebo injection, samples were drawn. V usage is TRBV4-1 and J usage is TRBJ2-2; 7 nucleotides line up with TRBD2. The receptor's source is a person between 18 and 65 years old who received the Ad26.COV2.S COVID-19 vaccine or a placebo. The sequencing used peripheral blood, collected in a trial of Ad26.COV2.S vaccine versus placebo. The CDR3 loop reads CASSQVTAGVTGELFF. CDR3 nucleotide sequence: TGCGCCAGCAGCCAAGTTACTGCGGGAGTCACCGGGGAGCTGTTTTTT.